Below, 4 T cell receptor beta chains from the same sample are listed, as sequenced in a study of blood T cell repertoires in COVID-19. The table came from immunoSEQ multiplex PCR; TCRdb's copy has only in-frame clones and leaves some out. This table has 150,000 to 200,000 clones, almost 85% appearing once. Sequencing input: peripheral blood. The receptors come from a woman older than 75 with acute or convalescent COVID-19.

The CDR3 spells CASSLGSRSEAFF. The CDR3 DNA reads TGCGCCAGCAGCTTGGGTAGCCGAAGTGAAGCTTTCTTT. The chain joins TRBV5-1 to TRBJ1-1; no clear D gene. The CDR3 length is 13 residues. Germline V gene data show CDR1 as SGHRS and CDR2 as YFSETQ. V was shortened by 0 bases and J by 7 bases, with 10 bases between the two germline ends.

The V and J genes are TRBV19 and TRBJ1-2; D uncertain. Germline lookup yields CDR1 LNHDA and CDR2 SQIVND (reference sequence). The ends were cut back, 4 bases at V and 7 bases at J, with 10 bases in the middle. The CDR3 is 12 residues long. Here the CDR3 reads CASSKRGSGYTF. Here the CDR3 DNA reads TGTGCCAGTAGTAAACGGGGAAGTGGCTACACCTTC.

The J gene is TRBJ2-7, the V gene TRBV5-4; 10 bases are shared with TRBD1. The CDR3 is 12 amino acids. CDR1 and CDR2 from the germline V gene are SGHNT and YYREEE (reference sequence). J lost 6 bases, V lost 3 bases, and 0 bases had no gene match. CDR3 in amino acids: CASSWDRGEQYF. Here the CDR3 DNA reads TGTGCCAGCAGCTGGGACAGGGGCGAGCAGTACTTC.

This chain connects TRBV5-1 to TRBJ1-2, with 7 positions matching TRBD1. V shed 1 base, J shed 5 bases, and the junction held 11 bases outside the gene matches. Germline V gene data show CDR1 as SGHRS and CDR2 as YFSETQ. The CDR3 is made up of 16 amino acids. For the CDR3, the DNA is TGCGCCAGCAGCTTGAAGGAGGGACAGTCTTGGTATGGCTACACCTTC. Translation: CASSLKEGQSWYGYTF.